This TCR beta chain comes out of a study of siplizumab effects on memory and regulatory T cells (dated by TCRdb to the late 2010s). The study in broad terms: The study examined how the anti-CD2 antibody siplizumab affects alloreactive T-cell subsets in allogeneic mixed lymphocyte reactions built from human PBMCs. Points the paper makes about the study in general: In reactions with siplizumab, an average of about 62% of mappable alloreactive CD4+ clones were Treg-derived, compared with around 30% in control reactions. Unstimulated naive T cells appeared to be more diverse than memory T cells, and naive cells seemed to make a substantial contribution to the alloresponse. Roughly 75-95% of proliferating CD4+ or CD8+ clones could not be assigned a naive or memory phenotype. No functional confirmation was obtained for the suppressive function of proliferating Tregs from siplizumab cultures. Sequences below about 10^-5 frequency were poorly captured, so only a minor fraction of alloreactive clones could be mapped to unstimulated subsets. Siplizumab significantly lowered the cumulative frequency of alloreactive sequences that could be traced to unstimulated CD4+ memory T cells.

Sorted unstimulated T cells, along with proliferating T cells recovered from mixed lymphocyte reactions, underwent TCRbeta CDR3 sequencing. Fresh whole blood from 9 to 11 HLA-typed healthy donors was used to isolate PBMCs. Germline trimming amounts to 5 bases on V and 5 bases on J, with 13 as the count of junction bases outside the gene matches. CDR1 SGHDT and CDR2 YYEEEE are derived from the germline V gene. From the cysteine up to the phenylalanine, the CDR3 has a length of 16 residues. The read is trimmed to its CDR3 DNA, 48 bases read in frame from base 1. As concerns this clone: Its antigen has not been determined. There are no base qualities to consult, and no much larger clone falls within one base.

The library was built by means of the immunoSEQ multiplex PCR assay. The deep sequencing platform assayed around 10^5 TCR templates per sample. Genomic DNA extracted from sorted T cells was used for TCRbeta CDR3 sequencing. In the source study's methods: Clonal analysis of TCRbeta CDR3 data was done in the R programming language. Comparing unstimulated samples against CFSE-low samples taken after the reaction was how alloreactive CD4+ and CD8+ clones were defined. Regulatory or non-regulatory origin of alloreactive CD4+ clones was assigned by matching sequences to the sorted unstimulated Treg and non-Treg repertoires. As stored in TCRdb, this immuneACCESS dataset retains in-frame rearrangements with V and J assigned. A fraction of the clones does not appear; measured against another copy, unresolved V genes explain less than half of the discrepancy, and the remainder lacks a known reason. V, J and clone size reflect that table, while D and trimming were determined from the DNA. Here the sample has approximately 75,000 clones; just over 90% occur a single time. About 4.5% of the sample is held by the ten biggest clonotypes.

The rearrangement combines TRBV5-6 with TRBJ2-3, with TRBD2 matching 8 junction bases. Sequenced input: CD8+ T cells sorted from blood. This TCR was recovered from a human donor in good health. The CDR3 corresponds to CASSLRGTSIVDTQYF. The DNA reads TGTGCCAGCAGTCTCCGGGGGACTAGTATAGTAGATACGCAGTATTTT.